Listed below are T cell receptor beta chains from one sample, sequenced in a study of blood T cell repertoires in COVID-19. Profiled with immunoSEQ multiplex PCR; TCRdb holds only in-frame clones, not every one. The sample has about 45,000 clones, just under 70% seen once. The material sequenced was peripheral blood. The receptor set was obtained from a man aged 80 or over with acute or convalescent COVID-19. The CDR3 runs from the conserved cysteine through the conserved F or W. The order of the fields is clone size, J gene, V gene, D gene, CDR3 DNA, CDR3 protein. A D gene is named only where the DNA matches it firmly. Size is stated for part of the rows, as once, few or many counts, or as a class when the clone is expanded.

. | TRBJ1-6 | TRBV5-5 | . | TGTGCCAGCAGCCCGAACGTAGGGGATAATTCACCCCTCCACTTT | CASSPNVGDNSPLHF
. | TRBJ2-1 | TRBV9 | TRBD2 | TGTGCCAGCAGCGAGGGGACTACCTACAATGAGCAGTTCTTC | CASSEGTTYNEQFF
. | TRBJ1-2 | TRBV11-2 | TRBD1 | TGTGCCAGCAGCTTAGGGGCGGGGACAGGGCGGGATGGCTACACCTTC | CASSLGAGTGRDGYTF
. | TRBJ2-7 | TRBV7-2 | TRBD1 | TGTGCCAGCAGCTTAAACAGGGGGGCCTACGAGCAGTACTTC | CASSLNRGAYEQYF
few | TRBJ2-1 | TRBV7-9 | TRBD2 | TGTGCCAGCATCGGGGAGGGGAATGAGCAGTTCTTC | CASIGEGNEQFF
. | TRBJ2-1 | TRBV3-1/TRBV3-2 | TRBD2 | TGTGCCAGCAGCCAAGTATTTAGCGGGAGTCCCAATGAGCAGTTCTTC | CASSQVFSGSPNEQFF
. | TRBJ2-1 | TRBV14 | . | TGTGCCAGCAGCGCCGAGGTAGAGCAGTTCTTC | CASSAEVEQFF
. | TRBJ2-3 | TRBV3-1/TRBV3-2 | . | TGTGCCAGCAGCCAGGACTACTCTAACACAGATACGCAGTATTTT | CASSQDYSNTDTQYF
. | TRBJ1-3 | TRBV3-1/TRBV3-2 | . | TGTGCCAGCGGGGCGGAACCCTCCTCTGGAAACACCATATATTTT | CASGAEPSSGNTIYF
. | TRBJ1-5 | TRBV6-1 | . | TGTGCCAGCAGTGAAGACAGGGTGGATCAGCCCCAGCATTTT | CASSEDRVDQPQHF
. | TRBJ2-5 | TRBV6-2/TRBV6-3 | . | TGTGCCAGCAGTTTTTTCGACAGGTACTCTGGGACCCAGTACTTC | CASSFFDRYSGTQYF
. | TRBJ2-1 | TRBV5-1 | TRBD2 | TGCGCCAGCAGCCCGGGACTAGCTGAGAATGAGCAGTTCTTC | CASSPGLAENEQFF
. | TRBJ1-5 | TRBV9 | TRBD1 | TGTGCCAGCAGTCAGGGGGTTAATCAGCCCCAGCATTTT | CASSQGVNQPQHF
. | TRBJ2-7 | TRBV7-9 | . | TGTGCCAGCAGCCAAGTCGCAGCGCCGAAGAACGAGCAGTACTTC | CASSQVAAPKNEQYF
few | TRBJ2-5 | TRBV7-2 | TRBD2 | TGTGCCAGCAGCTTAAGGGCTAGCGGAGACCAAGAGACCCAGTACTTC | CASSLRASGDQETQYF
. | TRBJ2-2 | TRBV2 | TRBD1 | TGTGCCAGCACAGAGAACAGGGGAAACACCGGGGAGCTGTTTTTT | CASTENRGNTGELFF
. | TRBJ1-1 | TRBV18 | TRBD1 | TGTGCCAGCTCACCAATTTTAGGACAGGGGGCTACTGAAGCTTTCTTT | CASSPILGQGATEAFF
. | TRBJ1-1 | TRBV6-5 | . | TGTGCCAGCAGTTACGGCGGGGTAGAGAACACTGAAGCTTTCTTT | CASSYGGVENTEAFF
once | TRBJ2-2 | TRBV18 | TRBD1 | TGTGCCAGCTCACCACGGACAGGGAACACCGGGGAGCTGTTTTTT | CASSPRTGNTGELFF
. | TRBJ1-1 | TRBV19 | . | TGTGCCAGTAGAGGGCAGGGCATGAACACTGAAGCTTTCTTT | CASRGQGMNTEAFF
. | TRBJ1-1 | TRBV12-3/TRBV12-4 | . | TGTGCCAGCAGTTCCGGGGAATTCGAAGCTTTCTTT | CASSSGEFEAFF
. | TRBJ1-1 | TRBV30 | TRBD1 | TGTGCCTGGAGTACCACAGGGGCGGCTGAAGCTTTCTTT | CAWSTTGAAEAFF
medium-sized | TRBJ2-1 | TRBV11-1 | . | TGTGCCAGCAGCTATCGGTCTAGGAGGAGCGAGCAGTTCTTC | CASSYRSRRSEQFF
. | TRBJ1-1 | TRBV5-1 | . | TGCGCCAGCAGCTTAGGGGGTTCTCTGCTCATGAACACTGAAGCTTTCTTT | CASSLGGSLLMNTEAFF
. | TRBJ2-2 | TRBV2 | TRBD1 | TGTGCCAGCAGGATAGGGACAGGGGGGACCGGGGAGCTGTTTTTT | CASRIGTGGTGELFF
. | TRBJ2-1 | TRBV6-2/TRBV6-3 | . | TGTGCCAGCAGCCTCGGCGGCAATGAGCAGTTCTTC | CASSLGGNEQFF
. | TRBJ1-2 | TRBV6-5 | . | TGTGCCAGCAGTCCGGGGCGTTCGGGAGGGGGCTACACCTTC | CASSPGRSGGGYTF
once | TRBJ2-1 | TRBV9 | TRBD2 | TGTGCCAGCAGCGTAGCTAGCGGGGGCCCCTCCTACAATGAGCAGTTCTTC | CASSVASGGPSYNEQFF
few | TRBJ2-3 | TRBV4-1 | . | TGCGCCACCCAGGGGGAGGATACAGATACGCAGTATTTT | CATQGEDTDTQYF
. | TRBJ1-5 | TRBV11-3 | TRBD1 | TGTGCCAGCAGCCCAGGGACAGGCCACAATCAGCCCCAGCATTTT | CASSPGTGHNQPQHF
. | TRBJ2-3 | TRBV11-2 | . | TGTGCCAGCAGCCTTGGGACATTTTATAGCACAGATACGCAGTATTTT | CASSLGTFYSTDTQYF
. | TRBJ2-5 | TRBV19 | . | TGTGCCAATTCAACTGGGGGGGGCCCGGGGACCCAGTACTTC | CANSTGGGPGTQYF
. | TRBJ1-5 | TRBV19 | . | TGTGCCAGTAGTCGACAGGATCAGCCCCAGCATTTT | CASSRQDQPQHF
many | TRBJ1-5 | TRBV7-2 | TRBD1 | TGTGCCAGCAGCCCCAACAGGGGAACAGAGCCCCAGCATTTT | CASSPNRGTEPQHF
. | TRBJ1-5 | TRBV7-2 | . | TGTGCCAGCAGCTTAGCGGGGGGGAGCAATCAGCCCCAGCATTTT | CASSLAGGSNQPQHF